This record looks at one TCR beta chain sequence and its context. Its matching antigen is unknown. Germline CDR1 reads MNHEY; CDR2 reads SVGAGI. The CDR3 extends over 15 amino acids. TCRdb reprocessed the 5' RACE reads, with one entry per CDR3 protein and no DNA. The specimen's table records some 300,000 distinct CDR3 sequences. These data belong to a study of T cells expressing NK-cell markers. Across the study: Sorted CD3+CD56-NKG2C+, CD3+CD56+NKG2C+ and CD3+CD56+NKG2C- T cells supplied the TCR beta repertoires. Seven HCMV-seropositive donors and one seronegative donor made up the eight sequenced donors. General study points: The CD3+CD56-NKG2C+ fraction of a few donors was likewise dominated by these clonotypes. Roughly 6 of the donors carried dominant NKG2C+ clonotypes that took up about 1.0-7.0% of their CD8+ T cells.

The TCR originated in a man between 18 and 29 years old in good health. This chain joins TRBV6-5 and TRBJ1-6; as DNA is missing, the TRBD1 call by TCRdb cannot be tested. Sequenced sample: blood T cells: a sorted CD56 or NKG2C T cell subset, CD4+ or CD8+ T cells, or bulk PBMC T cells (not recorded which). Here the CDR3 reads CASSRQGAWNSPLHF.